This T cell receptor beta chain was recovered during a study of molecular identifiers for immune sequencing clone quantification. General study findings and limits: Reportedly, one cell's Jurkat TCR RNA was detected within 1,100,000 naive CD8 cells. Among effectors, clones above 20 RNA copies held over 98% of molecules; among naive cells, under 1%.

The V gene lost 7 bases and the J gene lost 2 bases, with 8 bases spanning the gap. There are 12 residues in the CDR3. From germline, CDR1 is SEHNR and CDR2 FQNEAQ (reference sequence). About this clonotype: Its antigen is undetermined.

MiXCR, applied by TCRdb to the PCR reads, yields one record per CDR3 protein. The table lists roughly 50,000 distinct CDR3 sequences, 35% to 40% of them singletons. Sequencing was performed on naive CD8+ T cells from blood, with Jurkat cell RNA spiked in. Subset meaning: FACS-sorted CD8+CD4-CCR7+CD45RA+ naive T cells. V and J are TRBV7-9 and TRBJ1-1; no firm D call. This receptor was obtained from a human donor in good health. Some libraries in this study had Jurkat cell RNA spiked in. The CDR3 spells CASILGNTEAFF. In DNA form, the CDR3 reads TGTGCCAGCATCCTAGGCAACACTGAAGCTTTCTTT.